This TCR beta chain originates from a study of T cells in Graves' hyperthyroidism and ophthalmopathy (dated by TCRdb to the late 2010s). Background on the whole study: Peripheral blood was sampled at the time of initial diagnosis, prior to any treatment. To identify distinguishing TCR V-J signatures, a discovery cohort of 90 to 100 patients was used, comprising 40 to 45 with Graves' ophthalmopathy and around 60 with stable Graves' hyperthyroidism. In about 6 Graves' hyperthyroidism patients, the study also compared T-cell repertoires from thyroid tissue with T-cell repertoires from blood. After blood sampling, hyperthyroidism patients were treated with methimazole at a starting dose of 30 mg daily, and ophthalmopathy patients were treated with high-dose intravenous methylprednisolone. According to the paper, TCR Vbeta CDR3 sequencing was carried out on approximately 140 peripheral blood samples, which came from under 50 ophthalmopathy, 80 or so hyperthyroidism and about 17 progressor patients. The 100 discovery patients were randomly split 7:3 into training and test sets. An independent validation cohort of around 20 hyperthyroidism patients and about 15 patients who later progressed to ophthalmopathy tested prospective prediction of ophthalmopathy. The study at large found these results: During validation, the model predicted progression to ophthalmopathy a median of about 5.9 months ahead of onset, with roughly 65% sensitivity and less than 85% specificity. A model built on a 13 V-J signature distinguished ophthalmopathy from stable hyperthyroidism, reaching around 90% sensitivity and about 81% specificity in cross-validation and 80%/75% in testing. Sample size was not statistically predetermined, and investigators were not blinded to group allocation. Most expanded thyroid clonotypes (frequency above 0.001) were also found in blood, which suggests that blood repertoires may mirror thyroid immune responses.

The trim is 1 base for V and 3 bases for J, with a gap of 7 bases between the germline ends. Measured from the cysteine to the phenylalanine, the CDR3 is 15 residues long. The DNA shown is the 45-base CDR3, in frame from base 1. Amplification of TCR beta CDR3 regions was carried out from RNA transcripts. For the first round of RT-PCR on the TCR CDR3, the HTBI primer set was used together with the Qiagen OneStep RT-PCR kit. Libraries were constructed in a second round of multiplex PCR, after which size selection and purification were carried out. Sequencing of the libraries was done on an Illumina HiSeq2000 using paired-end 100 bp reads. The source study handled its data this way. SOAPnuke was used to process the raw data, with reads discarded if the reads contained adapters or uncalled bases, had a mean Phred below 15, or lacked an exact constant-primer or identifier match. High-quality paired reads were merged with COPE v1.2.5, and unique nucleotide sequences were defined as clonotypes. Clonotypes were aligned to IMGT TRBV, TRBD and TRBJ reference segments using MiTCR v1.1. Only V-J combinations with frequency above 0.0001, covering roughly 99% of repertoires, were analysed. A TCS score was defined as the ratio between F50 (clonal expansion) and ExV (chaos), using BLOSUM62-based TCRdist between CDR3 peptides within each V-J. Welch's t-statistics and random forest reduced fewer than 550 V-J features to roughly 13, which were used in a naive Bayes classifier (R e1071). The raw public reads went through TCRdb reprocessing: fastp at Q25, MiXCR clone calling, in-frame beta chains kept. When rows share a CDR3 protein, they turn into one entry using the most common DNA and genes. The V and J calls were not made by the authors but by TCRdb's processing. Counted in this sample were fewer than 750,000 distinct CDR3 sequences; about 14% of them appeared once. Of the sample, around 13% falls within the top ten clones.

This clonotype was observed many times. The antigen it binds to is not known. Within one base of it there is no much larger clone, and no base qualities were kept. Ophthalmopathy patients had moderately to severely active disease, with a Clinical Activity Score of 3 or more, a NOSPECS grade of 4 or more, and a disease duration of less than 3 months. The study excluded patients with uncontrolled infections, other autoimmune diseases, pregnancy or lactation. Diagnoses were based on clinical symptoms, serum thyroxine and TRAb, thyroid ultrasound and orbital computed tomography. Ficoll-Paque density gradient centrifugation was used to isolate PBMCs from about 10 ml of fresh peripheral blood. Trizol reagent was used to extract total RNA, and RNA quality was then checked on an Agilent 2100 Bioanalyzer.

This sequence originates from a woman between 45 and 60 years old with Graves' ophthalmopathy. Sequences were obtained from blood. Here the chain combines TRBV12-3 or TRBV12-4 and TRBJ2-6; the D gene cannot be named for sure. The DNA is TGTGCCAGCAGTTTAGGACCCGATGGGGCCAACGTCCTGACTTTC. Translation gives CASSLGPDGANVLTF.